This entry lists 27 T cell receptor beta chains sequenced from one sample in a study of blood T cell repertoires in COVID-19. Using immunoSEQ multiplex PCR, the repertoire was profiled, and TCRdb retains in-frame clones only, with some absent. This sample has 540,000 or so clones, with about 89% found just once. Sequenced input: peripheral blood. The origin of the receptors is a woman aged 50 to 60 with COVID-19, enrolled during active disease.

The chain carries TRBV9 and TRBJ2-1; D unclear. The CDR3 has 11 amino acids. Deletions cut 5 bases from V and 5 bases from J, with 5 bases between. Germline V gene sequence: CDR1 SGDLS, CDR2 YYNGEE. This CDR3 is CASSYNNEQFF. CDR3 DNA: TGTGCCAGCAGTTACAACAATGAGCAGTTCTTC.

The gene calls are TRBV11-2 and TRBJ1-3, with 9 positions matching TRBD1. Germline assignment: CDR1 SGHAT and CDR2 FQNNGV. J gave up 1 base and V 3 bases, and 7 bases lay outside the gene matches. The CDR3 loop spans 17 amino acids. CDR3 coding DNA: TGTGCCAGCAGCTTTACCACCGGGACAGGGTCTGGAAACACCATATATTTT. This translates into CASSFTTGTGSGNTIYF. The variable domain in full, completed from reference TRBV11-2 and TRBJ1-3, reads EAGVAQSPRYKIIEKRQSVAFWCNPISGHATLYWYQQILGQGPKLLIQFQNNGVVDDSQLPKDRFSAERLKGVDSTLKIQPAKLEDSAVYLCASSFTTGTGSGNTIYFGEGSWLTVV.

For the CDR3, the DNA is TGTGCCAGCACTACACCCACAGGGGGGAAACTAGCGGGGGAACATCCCGGGGAGCTGTTTTTT. Residues: CASTTPTGGKLAGEHPGELFF. This rearrangement joins TRBV28 to TRBJ2-2; 11 bases map to TRBD2. The CDR3 length is 21 residues. Germline trimming cut 7 bases from V and 6 bases from J; bases unmatched to any gene: 25. Per germline, CDR1 MDHEN and CDR2 SYDVKM.

Only a few counts were recorded for this clone. The chain employs TRBV18 and TRBJ2-1, with 10 bases aligning to TRBD2. Trimming at V came to 3 bases and at J to 9 bases, leaving 5 bases not matched to a gene. Germline-derived CDR1 and CDR2 are KGHSH and LQKENI. This CDR3 spans 14 amino acids. CDR3 region: CASSPWTSGGEQFF. The CDR3 DNA follows: TGTGCCAGCTCACCGTGGACTAGCGGTGGTGAGCAGTTCTTC.

The chain links TRBV29-1 to TRBJ1-2; 10 positions agree with TRBD1. This CDR3 has 12 amino acids. Trimming removed 7 bases from V and 8 bases from J; junction bases left unmatched: 7. The germline gives CDR1 SQVTM, CDR2 ANQGSEA. The CDR3 sequence is CSGAGQGGGYTF. CDR3 DNA sequence: TGCAGCGGGGCCGGACAGGGGGGAGGCTACACCTTC.

The gene calls are TRBV11-2 and TRBJ1-2; TRBD1 agrees at 10 bases. V lost 5 bases, J lost 4 bases, and 7 bases stayed unmatched. The CDR3 covers 15 residues. Germline V gene data show CDR1 as SGHAT and CDR2 as FQNNGV. The CDR3 sequence: CASSPTGTGAYGYTF. CDR3 nucleotide sequence: TGTGCCAGCAGCCCGACCGGGACAGGGGCCTATGGCTACACCTTC.

The V and J genes are TRBV9 and TRBJ1-2; the match to TRBD1 covers 12 bases. The length of the CDR3 is 13 residues. V shed 7 bases and J 8 bases; nucleotides not matched to a gene: 6. The germline V gene has CDR1 SGDLS and CDR2 YYNGEE. The DNA of the CDR3 is TGTGCCAGCGAGGGACAGGGGGCAAGGGGCTACACCTTC. Encoded protein: CASEGQGARGYTF.

The chain recombines TRBV19 with TRBJ1-1, with 8 bases identical to TRBD1. CDR1 is LNHDA and CDR2 is SQIVND in the germline V gene (reference sequence). The CDR3 spans 17 residues. V was clipped by 5 bases and J by 0 bases; unmatched bases: 11. CDR3 sequence (DNA): TGTGCCAGTAGTTCAGGACAGGGACGGACCATGAACACTGAAGCTTTCTTT. It translates to CASSSGQGRTMNTEAFF. Using reference TRBV19 and TRBJ1-1 for the parts outside the CDR3, the full variable domain is DGGITQSPKYLFRKEGQNVTLSCEQNLNHDAMYWYRQDPGQGLRLIYYSQIVNDFQKGDIAEGYSVSREKKESFPLTVTSAQKNPTAFYLCASSSGQGRTMNTEAFFGQGTRLTVV.

The genes are TRBV5-4 and TRBJ1-1; the D is unclear. Trimming left V 0 bases short and J 7 bases short, with 13 bases between. The germline V gene has CDR1 SGHNT and CDR2 YYREEE (reference sequence). There are 14 residues in the CDR3. CDR3 sequence reads: CASSLDLLSGEAFF. In nucleotides, the CDR3 is TGTGCCAGCAGCTTGGACCTCCTCAGTGGTGAAGCTTTCTTT.

This rearrangement joins TRBV5-1 to TRBJ1-6, with 9 bases matching TRBD1. V lost 0 bases to trimming and J lost 7 bases; unmatched junction nucleotides: 8. The CDR3 spans 17 residues. Germline-derived CDR1 and CDR2 are SGHRS and YFSETQ. The CDR3 is CASSLVGQGTGNSPLHF. Written as DNA, the CDR3 is TGCGCCAGCAGCTTGGTAGGACAGGGGACGGGGAATTCACCCCTCCACTTT.

The V and J genes are TRBV18 and TRBJ2-2, with a tentative D call TRBD1 (5 bases). The CDR3 is made up of 16 amino acids. Germline values: CDR1 KGHSH, CDR2 LQKENI. V lost 3 bases and J lost 5, with 16 bases in between. CDR3 region: CASSPSPSPGTGELFF. The CDR3 region has the DNA TGTGCCAGCTCACCTTCTCCGTCGCCAGGGACCGGGGAGCTGTTTTTT. Using reference TRBV18 and TRBJ2-2 for the parts outside the CDR3, the full variable domain is NAGVMQNPRHLVRRRGQEARLRCSPMKGHSHVYWYRQLPEEGLKFMVYLQKENIIDESGMPKERFSAEFPKEGPSILRIQQVVRGDSAAYFCASSPSPSPGTGELFFGEGSRLTVL.

The gene calls are TRBV5-5 and TRBJ2-5; 8 bases agree with TRBD2. This CDR3 comprises 16 residues. The V gene's germline CDR1 is SGHKS and CDR2 YYEKEE (reference sequence). With V trimmed by 0 bases and J by 2 bases, 6 bases remained unmatched. The CDR3 region is CASSLDLAGVQETQYF. Written as DNA, the CDR3 is TGTGCCAGCAGCTTGGATCTAGCGGGTGTACAAGAGACCCAGTACTTC.

The rearrangement links TRBV10-2 to TRBJ1-2, with TRBD1 identical over 11 bases. The trim removed 8 bases at V and 5 bases at J, leaving 7 bases unmatched. Germline CDR1 WSHSY, CDR2 SAAADI. This CDR3 comprises 14 residues. The CDR3 nucleotides read TGCGCCAGCGGAACGGGACAGGGGGTTTATGGCTACACCTTC. Protein product: CASGTGQGVYGYTF.

The chain recombines TRBV19 with TRBJ1-2, with 7 bases lining up with TRBD1. CDR3 length equals 15 residues. The germline CDR1 and CDR2 sequences are LNHDA and SQIVND (reference sequence). J was trimmed by 2 bases and V by 4 bases; bases with no gene match: 7. CDR3: CASSTSGTANYGYTF. The CDR3 DNA reads as TGTGCCAGTAGTACGTCCGGGACAGCCAACTATGGCTACACCTTC. Based on the CDR3 plus reference TRBV19 and TRBJ1-2, the full variable domain is DGGITQSPKYLFRKEGQNVTLSCEQNLNHDAMYWYRQDPGQGLRLIYYSQIVNDFQKGDIAEGYSVSREKKESFPLTVTSAQKNPTAFYLCASSTSGTANYGYTFGSGTRLTVV.

The chain employs TRBV30 and TRBJ2-3; a weak D match, TRBD1 (5 bases). The V end lost 6 bases, the J end lost 4 bases, and 23 bases lay between the germline ends. Germline CDR1 is GTSNPN and CDR2 is SVGIG (reference sequence). The CDR3 is 16 amino acids. CDR3 sequence: CACQKGIGVRADTQYF. The CDR3 region has the DNA TGTGCCTGTCAGAAGGGGATTGGCGTCAGGGCAGATACGCAGTATTTT.

This sequence joins TRBV29-1 and TRBJ2-3; 8 bases line up with TRBD1. Germline V gene sequence: CDR1 SQVTM, CDR2 ANQGSEA. V lost 5 bases to trimming and J lost 4 bases; unmatched junction nucleotides: 11. The CDR3 contains 15 residues. CDR3 bases: TGCAGCGTTCAATGGGACAGGCTGTCTCCAGATACGCAGTATTTT. Translating gives CSVQWDRLSPDTQYF.

In the case of this clone: At one boundary the junction diverges from the germline segment, which might be a read error. The J gene is TRBJ2-7, the V gene TRBV27, with D perhaps TRBD2 (5 bases). CDR3 length: 13 amino acids. Germline assignment: CDR1 MNHEY and CDR2 SMNVEV (reference sequence). CDR3 region: CASSFWVRGGLSF. DNA for the CDR3: TGTGCCAGCAGTTTCTGGGTCCGAGGCGGGCTTTCGTTC.

The gene calls are TRBV7-9 and TRBJ2-3; D perhaps matches TRBD2 (7 bases). The CDR3 is made up of 15 amino acids. Germline CDR1 is SEHNR and CDR2 is FQNEAQ (reference sequence). The germline V and J ends were trimmed by 3 bases and 4 bases, with 14 bases remaining between them. The DNA of the CDR3 is TGTGCCAGCAGCTTTCGAGGGGGAGGGTCAGATACGCAGTATTTT. This encodes CASSFRGGGSDTQYF.

The chain carries TRBV6-5 and TRBJ1-1; maybe TRBD1 (6 bases). Germline V gene lookup returns CDR1 MNHEY and CDR2 SVGAGI. The V and J ends lost 4 bases and 5 bases respectively, with 11 bases between them. The CDR3 extends over 13 amino acids. CDR3 DNA: TGTGCCAGCAGTTCGGCAGGGGTGACTGAAGCTTTCTTT. This encodes CASSSAGVTEAFF.

This sequence joins TRBV12-5 and TRBJ1-2; maybe TRBD1 (6 bases). V was trimmed by 7 bases and J by 2 bases, leaving 11 bases between them. Germline CDR1 is LGHNT and CDR2 is FRNRAP. CDR3 size: 13 residues. DNA for the CDR3: TGTGCTAGTGACCAACAGGGAAACTATGGCTACACCTTC. Amino acid sequence: CASDQQGNYGYTF.

The rearrangement links TRBV9 to TRBJ2-7; weak D call: TRBD1 (5 bases). Germline loops: CDR1 SGDLS, CDR2 YYNGEE. The CDR3 is 14 amino acids. The V and J ends lost 3 bases and 7 bases respectively, with 17 bases between them. The CDR3 loop is CASSADDSRREQYF. Written as DNA, the CDR3 is TGTGCCAGCAGCGCGGACGACAGCCGTCGAGAGCAGTACTTC.

The rearrangement joins TRBV30 to TRBJ2-1; the D gene is possibly TRBD2 (6 bases). Between the trimmed V and J ends, which lost 1 base and 7 bases, there was a span of 8 bases. Germline V CDR1 and CDR2: GTSNPN, SVGIG (reference sequence). The CDR3 covers 12 residues. CDR3 loop: CAWSGGVNEQFF. The CDR3 coding sequence is TGTGCCTGGAGTGGGGGGGTGAATGAGCAGTTCTTC.

The chain joins TRBV11-3 to TRBJ2-2; 9 bases line up with TRBD1. Trimming removed 5 bases from V and 8 bases from J; junction bases left unmatched: 6. Germline V gene lookup returns CDR1 SGHNT and CDR2 YENEEA. CDR3 length: 14 residues. This chain's CDR3 is CASSTGQGSGELFF. The DNA of the CDR3 is TGTGCCAGCAGCACCGGACAGGGGTCAGGGGAGCTGTTTTTT.

The chain links TRBV28 to TRBJ2-5, with TRBD2 matching 7 bases. Per germline, CDR1 MDHEN and CDR2 SYDVKM. The CDR3 consists of 15 residues. J lost 2 bases, V lost 3 bases, and 6 bases had no gene match. The CDR3 sequence is CASSFVGGKQETQYF. The CDR3 DNA sequence: TGTGCCAGCAGTTTTGTCGGGGGGAAACAAGAGACCCAGTACTTC.

The CDR3 spells CASAPAGHSNQPQHF. The CDR3 DNA sequence: TGTGCCAGCGCCCCAGCCGGACATAGCAATCAGCCCCAGCATTTT. This rearrangement joins TRBV28 to TRBJ1-5; maybe TRBD1 (5 bases). V was trimmed by 8 bases and J by 0 bases, leaving 14 bases between them. CDR1 is MDHEN, CDR2 SYDVKM, per germline. The CDR3 sequence is 15 residues long.

V gene TRBV30 combines with J gene TRBJ1-1, with 10 bases that match TRBD1. The CDR3 length is 15 residues. V was pared by 0 bases and J by 1 base, with 2 bases of the junction left unmatched. The germline V gene encodes CDR1 GTSNPN and CDR2 SVGIG (reference sequence). CDR3 coding DNA: TGTGCCTGGAGTGTAGGACAGGGGGAGAACACTGAAGCTTTCTTT. It specifies CAWSVGQGENTEAFF.

The gene calls are TRBV27 and TRBJ1-2; 8 bases line up with TRBD1. J lost 3 bases, V lost 6 bases, and 6 bases had no gene match. The CDR3 loop spans 14 amino acids. Germline V gene lookup returns CDR1 MNHEY and CDR2 SMNVEV (reference sequence). CDR3 DNA sequence: TGTGCCAGCAGATCACAGGGGGATCACTATGGCTACACCTTC. It yields the protein CASRSQGDHYGYTF.